A single sample gave rise to the 20 T cell receptor beta chains below, sequenced in a study of post-analysis software for immune sequencing data. Points from the study as a whole: With TRBV5-6, TRBV5-1 and TRBV20-1 included, 4 or 5 TRBV segments were more frequent in patients than in controls.

Sequencing libraries made from TCR beta cDNA carried unique molecular identifiers. TCRdb re-analysed the PCR reads in MiXCR, keeping a single row per CDR3 protein. The sample lists over 150,000 distinct CDR3 sequences, approximately 31% occurring once. These receptors are not linked to any known antigen. Sequences were obtained from blood. Receptors originate from a girl aged 5-17 years with multiple sclerosis.

This clonotype was recorded a few times. The rearrangement uses TRBV20-1 and TRBJ1-4, with D uncertain. The V gene lost 5 bases and the J gene lost 2 bases, with 9 bases spanning the gap. Germline assignment: CDR1 DFQATT and CDR2 SNEGSKA (reference sequence). The CDR3 spans 13 residues. CDR3 region: CSASIATNEKLFF. Here the CDR3 DNA reads TGCAGTGCTTCAATCGCGACTAATGAAAAACTGTTTTTT.

This sequence joins TRBV20-1 and TRBJ2-7; 8 bases match TRBD2. This CDR3 spans 14 amino acids. With 6 bases clipped from V and 3 bases from J, the junction kept 10 bases outside the gene matches. Germline CDR1 reads DFQATT; CDR2 reads SNEGSKA (reference sequence). The DNA of the CDR3 is TGCAGTGCCAGACCGACTAGCGCTTACTACGAGCAGTACTTC. The encoded protein is CSARPTSAYYEQYF.

This clonotype appeared a few times. The chain employs TRBV3-1 and TRBJ2-5, with 10 nucleotides matching TRBD2. CDR1 LGHDT and CDR2 YNNKEL come from the germline V gene (reference sequence). The V gene end was trimmed by 5 bases and the J gene end by 5 bases; junction bases not matched to a gene: 8. CDR3 size: 15 residues. CDR3 bases: TGTGCCAGCAGCGGTCAGCGGGAGGGCCGGGAGACCCAGTACTTC. It translates to CASSGQREGRETQYF.

This clonotype was counted ten times or more. The chain employs TRBV5-1 and TRBJ2-1; possibly TRBD1 or TRBD2 for D (5 bases each). This CDR3 has 15 residues. Trimming took off 9 bases at V and 8 bases at J, with 24 bases between the two ends. Germline V gives CDR1 SGHRS, CDR2 YFSETQ. DNA for the CDR3: TGCGCCAACATCCAGGGACCCTTCCCTGAGGATGAGCAGTTCTTC. Its protein product is CANIQGPFPEDEQFF. The whole variable domain, filled in from reference TRBV5-1 and TRBJ2-1, reads KAGVTQTPRYLIKTRGQQVTLSCSPISGHRSVSWYQQTPGQGLQFLFEYFSETQRNKGNFPGRFSGRQFSNSRSEMNVSTLELGDSALYLCANIQGPFPEDEQFFGPGTRLTVL.

This clonotype was seen a few times. The CDR3 sequence is CASSLRIYGYTF. The CDR3, as DNA: TGTGCCAGCAGTTTAAGGATCTATGGCTACACCTTC. This chain connects TRBV12-3 or TRBV12-4 to TRBJ1-2; D not resolved. The CDR3 is made up of 12 amino acids. The V and J ends lost 2 bases and 4 bases respectively, with 5 bases between them.

CDR3 coding DNA: TGTGCCATCCCCAGGGGGGGCAGCCCCTATAATGGCTACACCTTC. Its translation: CAIPRGGSPYNGYTF. The J gene is TRBJ1-2, the V gene TRBV10-3; 7 nucleotides line up with TRBD1. With 8 bases clipped from V and 6 bases from J, the junction kept 15 bases outside the gene matches. The CDR3 length is 15 residues. The germline V gene has CDR1 ENHRY and CDR2 SYGVKD.

V is TRBV18 and J is TRBJ2-7; tentatively, D is TRBD2 (5 bases). This CDR3 contains 13 residues. Germline V gene sequence: CDR1 KGHSH, CDR2 LQKENI. V was shortened by 2 bases and J by 3 bases, with 8 bases between the two germline ends. Here the CDR3 DNA reads TGTGCCAGCTCACCAGGTAGCGACTACGAGCAGTACTTC. Its protein is CASSPGSDYEQYF.

The rearrangement links TRBV20-1 to TRBJ1-2, with a weak D call TRBD1 (6 bases). This CDR3 comprises 13 residues. Germline V CDR1 and CDR2: DFQATT, SNEGSKA (reference sequence). The V end lost 0 bases, the J end lost 3 bases, and 8 bases lay between the germline ends. In DNA form, the CDR3 reads TGCAGTGCTAGAGAACAGGGAGACTATGGCTACACCTTC. Amino acids: CSAREQGDYGYTF.

This clonotype has at least ten counts. This rearrangement joins TRBV6-5 to TRBJ2-7, with TRBD2 identical over 7 bases. The CDR3 is 14 amino acids. The junction had 11 bases not matched to a gene; V was cut back by 6 bases and J by 6 bases. Germline V gives CDR1 MNHEY, CDR2 SVGAGI. In nucleotides, the CDR3 is TGTGCCAGCAGCCCCTCTAGCGGTTCTCGCGAGCAGTACTTC. It translates to CASSPSSGSREQYF.

This clonotype was found many times. This rearrangement joins TRBV5-1 to TRBJ2-1; 12 nucleotides align to TRBD2. The CDR3 has 14 amino acids. Unmatched junction bases numbered 1, after V lost 0 bases and J lost 9 bases. The germline V gene has CDR1 SGHRS and CDR2 YFSETQ. The CDR3, as DNA: TGCGCCAGCAGCTTGGCGACTAGCGGGGGTGAGCAGTTCTTC. The encoded protein is CASSLATSGGEQFF.

Comments on this clonotype: It may be a read error: a sequence one base away is much more abundant. The rearrangement joins TRBV12-3 or TRBV12-4 to TRBJ2-3; 12 bases align to TRBD2. The CDR3 spans 15 residues. The DNA for the CDR3 is TGTGCCAGCAGGAGACTAGCGGGAGCCCCAGATGCGCAGTATTTT. Residues: CASRRLAGAPDAQYF.

As to this clonotype: A much larger clone is a single base away; this may be a read error. V and J are TRBV20-1 and TRBJ2-7, with D perhaps given as TRBD1 or TRBD2 (5 bases each). The germline V gene encodes CDR1 DFQATT and CDR2 SNEGSKA (reference sequence). V dropped 3 bases and J dropped 6 bases, with 21 bases sitting between them. This CDR3 region has 15 residues. The CDR3 DNA reads as TGCAGTGCTAGGGGACGCCCCCCTGGCATATCCGAGCAGTACTTC. It specifies CSARGRPPGISEQYF.

V and J are TRBV4-2 and TRBJ1-1; D is undetermined. V lost 5 bases to trimming and J lost 11 bases, with 15 bases between them. Germline V gives CDR1 LGHNA, CDR2 YNFKEQ. CDR3 length: 12 residues. This chain's CDR3 is CASSAQGRVAFF. In DNA form, the CDR3 reads TGTGCCAGCAGCGCCCAAGGACGGGTGGCTTTCTTT.

Points on this clonotype: A much larger clone sits a single nucleotide away, making a read error possible. The V call is TRBV5-8, the J call TRBJ1-4; D unclear. The CDR3 runs to 15 residues. Germline CDR1 and CDR2: SGHTS and YDEGEE. V dropped 1 base and J dropped 3 bases, with 10 bases sitting between them. In DNA form, the CDR3 reads TGTGCCAGCAGCTTGCATAGGATATCTAATGAAAAACTGTTTTTT. This encodes CASSLHRISNEKLFF.

This sequence joins TRBV5-1 and TRBJ2-1; a possible D gene is TRBD2 (5 bases). TRBJ2-7 matches the DNA end more closely, so the J call is doubtful. Germline assignment: CDR1 SGHRS and CDR2 YFSETQ. This CDR3 has 15 amino acids. The CDR3 region is CASSLPGKGGDEQYF. DNA of the CDR3: TGCGCCAGCAGTCTCCCGGGGAAGGGCGGCGATGAGCAGTACTTC.

V usage is TRBV20-1 and J usage is TRBJ2-7; D possibly corresponds to TRBD2 (5 bases). The end of the DNA fits TRBJ2-5 better, so the J call may be wrong. The CDR3 consists of 13 residues. Germline V gives CDR1 DFQATT, CDR2 SNEGSKA (reference sequence). The CDR3 region is CSGFGSWGGTQYF. In DNA form, the CDR3 reads TGCAGTGGCTTTGGGAGTTGGGGTGGGACCCAGTACTTC.

As concerns this clonotype: A much bigger clone sits one base away, suggesting this may be a read error. The chain has TRBV27 and TRBJ2-1; no definite D call. The germline gives CDR1 MNHEY, CDR2 SMNVEV (reference sequence). Trimming took 3 bases from V and 5 from J, leaving 14 bases between them. This CDR3 has 15 residues. The DNA of the CDR3 is TGTGCCAGCAGTTTGGTCAGCCCTTCACACAATGAGCAGTTCTTC. Residues: CASSLVSPSHNEQFF.

V is TRBV12-3 or TRBV12-4 and J is TRBJ2-1, with D possibly being TRBD2 (6 bases). Between the trimmed V and J ends, which lost 5 bases and 3 bases, there was a span of 17 bases. This CDR3 is built from 16 residues. In DNA, the CDR3 is TGTGCCAGCAGTCCCAGGAGGGTCCGGGACTACAATGAGCAGTTCTTC. This translates into CASSPRRVRDYNEQFF.

This chain joins TRBV18 and TRBJ2-1; TRBD2 matches 12 bases. The J call could be wrong; TRBJ2-7 is a better fit for the DNA end. CDR3 length: 16 residues. From germline, CDR1 is KGHSH and CDR2 LQKENI. The CDR3 DNA reads as TGTGCCAGCTCACTTATGACTAGCGGGAGCTACAATGAGCAGTACTTC. The encoded protein is CASSLMTSGSYNEQYF.

This clonotype occurred once. The J gene is TRBJ2-3, the V gene TRBV20-1; 7 nucleotides agree with TRBD1. Germline values: CDR1 DFQATT, CDR2 SNEGSKA (reference sequence). V lost 6 bases to trimming and J lost 5 bases; unmatched junction nucleotides: 8. The CDR3 contains 13 residues. The CDR3 protein is CSAPRGWGDTQYF. CDR3 nucleotide sequence: TGCAGTGCCCCCAGGGGGTGGGGAGATACGCAGTATTTT.